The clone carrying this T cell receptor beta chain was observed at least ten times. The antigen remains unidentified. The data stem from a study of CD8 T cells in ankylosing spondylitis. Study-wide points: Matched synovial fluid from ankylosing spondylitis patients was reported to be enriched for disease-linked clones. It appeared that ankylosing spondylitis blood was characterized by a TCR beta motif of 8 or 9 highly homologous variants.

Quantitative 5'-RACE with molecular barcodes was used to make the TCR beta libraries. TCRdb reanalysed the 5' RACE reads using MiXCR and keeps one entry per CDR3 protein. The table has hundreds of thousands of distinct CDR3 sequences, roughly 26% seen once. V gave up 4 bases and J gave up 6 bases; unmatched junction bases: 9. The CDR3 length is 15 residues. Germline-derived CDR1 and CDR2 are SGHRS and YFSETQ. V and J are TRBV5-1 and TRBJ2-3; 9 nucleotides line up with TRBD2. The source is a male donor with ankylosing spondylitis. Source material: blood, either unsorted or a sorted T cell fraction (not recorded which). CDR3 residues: CASSGISGSRDTQYF. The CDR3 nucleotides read TGCGCCAGCAGCGGTATTAGCGGGAGCCGGGATACGCAGTATTTT.